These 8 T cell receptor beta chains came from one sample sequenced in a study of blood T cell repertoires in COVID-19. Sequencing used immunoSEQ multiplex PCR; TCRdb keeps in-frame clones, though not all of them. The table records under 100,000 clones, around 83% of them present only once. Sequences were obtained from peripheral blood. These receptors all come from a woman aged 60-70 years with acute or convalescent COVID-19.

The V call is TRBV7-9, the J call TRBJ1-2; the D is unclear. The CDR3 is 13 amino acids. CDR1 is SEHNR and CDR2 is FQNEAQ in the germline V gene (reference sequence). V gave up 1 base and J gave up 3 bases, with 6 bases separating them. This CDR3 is CASSLGGDYGYTF. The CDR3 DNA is TGTGCCAGCAGCTTAGGCGGGGACTATGGCTACACCTTC.

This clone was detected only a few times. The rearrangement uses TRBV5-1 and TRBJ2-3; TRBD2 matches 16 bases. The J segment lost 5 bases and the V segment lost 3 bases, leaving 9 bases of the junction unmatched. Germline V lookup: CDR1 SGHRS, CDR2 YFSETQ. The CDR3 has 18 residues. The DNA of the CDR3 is TGCGCCAGCAGCTCCGGGACTAGCGGGGGGGCAGGGATAGATACGCAGTATTTT. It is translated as CASSSGTSGGAGIDTQYF.

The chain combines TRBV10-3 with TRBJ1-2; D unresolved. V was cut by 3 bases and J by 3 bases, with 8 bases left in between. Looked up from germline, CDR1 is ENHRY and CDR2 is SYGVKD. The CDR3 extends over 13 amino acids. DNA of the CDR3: TGTGCCATCAGTGAACTGGGCGACTATGGCTACACCTTC. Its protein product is CAISELGDYGYTF.

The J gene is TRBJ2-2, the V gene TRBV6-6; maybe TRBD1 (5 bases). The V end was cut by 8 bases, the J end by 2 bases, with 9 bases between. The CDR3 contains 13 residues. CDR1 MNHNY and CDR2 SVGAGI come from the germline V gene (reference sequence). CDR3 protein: CASSGANTGELFF. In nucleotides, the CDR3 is TGTGCCAGCTCTGGGGCTAACACCGGGGAGCTGTTTTTT.

The DNA for the CDR3 is TGTGCCAGCAGCACGACCGGGACAGGCCTATACGAGCAGTACTTC. Residues: CASSTTGTGLYEQYF. The chain couples TRBV11-2 to TRBJ2-7; 8 bases match TRBD1. The CDR3 has 15 amino acids. The V gene end was trimmed by 5 bases and the J gene end by 4 bases; junction bases not matched to a gene: 10. Germline V gene sequence: CDR1 SGHAT, CDR2 FQNNGV.

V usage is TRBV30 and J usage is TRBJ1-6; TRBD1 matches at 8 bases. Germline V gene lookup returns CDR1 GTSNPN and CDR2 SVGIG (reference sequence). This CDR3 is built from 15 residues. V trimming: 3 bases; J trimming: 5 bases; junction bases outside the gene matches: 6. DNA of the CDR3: TGTGCCTGGAGAGAACGACAGGGGAATAATTCACCCCTCCACTTT. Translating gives CAWRERQGNNSPLHF.

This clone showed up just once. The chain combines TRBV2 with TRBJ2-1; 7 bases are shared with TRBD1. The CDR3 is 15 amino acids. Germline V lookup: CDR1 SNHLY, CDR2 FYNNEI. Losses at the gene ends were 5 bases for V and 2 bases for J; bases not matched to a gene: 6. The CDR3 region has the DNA TGTGCCAGCAGTTACCGACAGGGCCCCTACAATGAGCAGTTCTTC. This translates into CASSYRQGPYNEQFF.

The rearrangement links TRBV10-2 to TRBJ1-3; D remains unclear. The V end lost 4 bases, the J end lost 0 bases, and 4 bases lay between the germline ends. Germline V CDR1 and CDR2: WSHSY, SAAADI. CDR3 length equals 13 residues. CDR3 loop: CASSVASGNTIYF. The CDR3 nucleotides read TGCGCCAGCAGTGTAGCCTCTGGAAACACCATATATTTT.